Presented here are 31 T cell receptor beta chains from one specimen sequenced in a study of blood T cell repertoires in COVID-19. TCRdb keeps only in-frame clones here, not all; method: immunoSEQ multiplex PCR. Seen here are approximately 220,000 clones, roughly 87% observed once, and the top ten hold just over 2.5%. The sequenced sample consisted of PBMCs or T cells enriched from blood (not recorded which). The receptors here all came from a woman in her 30s with acute COVID-19.

The chain combines TRBV19 with TRBJ1-5; D might be TRBD1 (5 bases). The V gene's germline CDR1 is LNHDA and CDR2 SQIVND (reference sequence). Trimming pared 9 bases from V and 0 bases from J, leaving 12 bases between. The CDR3 totals 14 residues. The CDR3 is CASSDRISNQPQHF. CDR3 nucleotide sequence: TGTGCCAGCAGCGACAGAATTAGCAATCAGCCCCAGCATTTT.

The CDR3 loop is CASKILPGQDPYEQYF. The CDR3 DNA follows: TGTGCCAGCAAAATCCTCCCGGGACAGGACCCCTACGAGCAGTACTTC. This rearrangement joins TRBV2 to TRBJ2-7; 8 nucleotides agree with TRBD1. The CDR3 sequence is 16 residues long. The ends lost 7 bases at V and 2 bases at J; junction bases unmatched: 13. Germline V gene data show CDR1 as SNHLY and CDR2 as FYNNEI.

The CDR3 region has the DNA TGTGCCAGCAGCTTAGTAGCACTAGCGGGGGGTGAGCAGTTCTTC. Residues: CASSLVALAGGEQFF. The rearrangement uses TRBV7-9 and TRBJ2-1, with 12 bases fitting TRBD2. Germline CDR1 and CDR2: SEHNR and FQNEAQ (reference sequence). This CDR3 contains 15 residues. The V segment lost 1 base and the J segment 9 bases; nucleotides outside the gene matches: 4.

V and J are TRBV5-8 and TRBJ1-1, with 7 bases aligning to TRBD1. The CDR3 runs to 17 residues. Losses at the gene ends were 0 bases for V and 2 bases for J; bases not matched to a gene: 10. Germline CDR1 is SGHTS and CDR2 is YDEGEE. The CDR3 sequence is CASSLANTGTVNTEAFF. In nucleotides, the CDR3 is TGTGCCAGCAGCTTGGCCAATACAGGGACAGTTAACACTGAAGCTTTCTTT. Full variable domain (remainder filled in from reference TRBV5-8 and TRBJ1-1): EAGVTQSPTHLIKTRGQQATLRCSPISGHTSVYWYQQALGLGLQFLLWYDEGEERNRGNFPPRFSGRQFPNYSSELNVNALELEDSALYLCASSLANTGTVNTEAFFGQGTRLTVV.

This chain uses TRBV7-2 with TRBJ1-1, with 9 nucleotides matching TRBD1. The CDR3 has 17 residues. V trimming: 0 bases; J trimming: 3 bases; junction bases outside the gene matches: 8. CDR1 is SGHTA and CDR2 is FQGNSA in the germline V gene. CDR3 DNA sequence: TGTGCCAGCAGCTTAGCCCCTCCGGGACAGGGCTACACTGAAGCTTTCTTT. The encoded protein is CASSLAPPGQGYTEAFF.

The chain uses TRBV3-1 (or the pseudogene TRBV3-2) and TRBJ1-5, with D maybe TRBD1 (5 bases). The V end was cut by 1 base, the J end by 5 bases, with 9 bases between. This CDR3 is 14 amino acids long. From germline, CDR1 is LGHDT and CDR2 YNNKEL (reference sequence). The CDR3 nucleotides are TGTGCCAGCAGCCAAGGCCCGGGGGATCAGCCCCAGCATTTT. As protein: CASSQGPGDQPQHF.

This chain uses TRBV7-8 with TRBJ2-3; D is unclear. V lost 2 bases and J 5 bases, leaving 11 bases between the germline ends. The length of the CDR3 is 14 residues. Germline values: CDR1 SGHVS, CDR2 FQNEAQ. CDR3: CASSLFFEVDTQYF. The CDR3 bases are TGTGCCAGCAGCTTATTCTTCGAGGTAGATACGCAGTATTTT.

V usage is TRBV19 and J usage is TRBJ1-1; D possibly corresponds to TRBD1 (5 bases). Per the germline V gene, CDR1 is LNHDA and CDR2 is SQIVND (reference sequence). V lost 8 bases, J lost 5 bases, and 15 bases lay in between. This CDR3 has 13 amino acids. The CDR3 is CASAPGGSTEAFF. The CDR3, as DNA: TGTGCCAGTGCCCCCGGGGGATCGACTGAAGCTTTCTTT.

This clone came up a few times. The chain has TRBV6-5 and TRBJ1-1; 7 nucleotides line up with TRBD1. Germline-derived CDR1 and CDR2 are MNHEY and SVGAGI. The V segment lost 8 bases and the J segment 5 bases; nucleotides outside the gene matches: 8. The CDR3 is 13 amino acids. The CDR3 loop is CASYRDSRTEAFF. The DNA for the CDR3 is TGTGCCAGCTACCGGGACAGCAGAACTGAAGCTTTCTTT.

This chain joins TRBV5-5 and TRBJ2-2, with TRBD2 matching 12 bases. Germline V CDR1 and CDR2: SGHKS, YYEKEE (reference sequence). The CDR3 extends over 16 amino acids. V shed 4 bases and J 7 bases; nucleotides not matched to a gene: 8. CDR3 sequence reads: CASSPTSGGIGGELFF. The DNA of the CDR3 is TGTGCCAGCAGCCCTACTAGCGGGGGGATTGGCGGGGAGCTGTTTTTT. The complete variable domain, with remaining parts taken from reference TRBV5-5 and TRBJ2-2, reads DAGVTQSPTHLIKTRGQQVTLRCSPISGHKSVSWYQQVLGQGPQFIFQYYEKEERGRGNFPDRFSARQFPNYSSELNVNALLLGDSALYLCASSPTSGGIGGELFFGEGSRLTVL.

V usage is TRBV12-3 or TRBV12-4 and J usage is TRBJ1-1, with D possibly TRBD1 on 6 matching bases. The CDR3 totals 13 residues. Deletions cut 11 bases from V and 7 bases from J, with 20 bases between. CDR3 amino acids: CAARTGTLGEAFF. The CDR3 nucleotides are TGTGCCGCCCGAACAGGGACATTAGGTGAAGCTTTCTTT.

The chain carries TRBV5-1 and TRBJ2-1; maybe TRBD1 (6 bases). Germline-derived CDR1 and CDR2 are SGHRS and YFSETQ. The germline V and J ends were trimmed by 3 bases and 0 bases, with 10 bases remaining between them. The CDR3 extends over 15 amino acids. For the CDR3, the DNA is TGCGCCAGCAGCTCTACAGGGAGCTCCTACAATGAGCAGTTCTTC. Protein product: CASSSTGSSYNEQFF.

V is TRBV11-2 and J is TRBJ2-7; 11 bases line up with TRBD1. This CDR3 is built from 16 residues. The junction had 5 bases not matched to a gene; V was cut back by 0 bases and J by 4 bases. The germline gives CDR1 SGHAT, CDR2 FQNNGV. The CDR3 region has the DNA TGTGCCAGCAGCTTAGAATGGGACAGGGGGTCGTACGAGCAGTACTTC. The encoded protein is CASSLEWDRGSYEQYF.

The genes are TRBV3-1 (or the pseudogene TRBV3-2) and TRBJ2-5; 9 positions match TRBD2. Per germline, CDR1 LGHDT and CDR2 YNNKEL (reference sequence). V was pared by 6 bases and J by 5 bases, with 22 bases of the junction left unmatched. The CDR3 totals 19 residues. CDR3 coding DNA: TGTGCCAGCAGTCCTCTGGCGGGGGGGGGACTACGAAACCCGGAGACCCAGTACTTC. Amino acids: CASSPLAGGGLRNPETQYF.

V gene TRBV5-1 combines with J gene TRBJ2-7; 12 bases are a match to TRBD2. This CDR3 region has 17 residues. Looked up from germline, CDR1 is SGHRS and CDR2 is YFSETQ. Losses at the gene ends were 3 bases for V and 5 bases for J; bases not matched to a gene: 12. Here the CDR3 reads CASSSLSGLAGLNEQYF. CDR3 nucleotide sequence: TGCGCCAGCAGCTCCCTCTCAGGACTAGCGGGGCTTAACGAGCAGTACTTC.

The chain joins TRBV5-4 to TRBJ1-6; TRBD1 matches 7 bases. V lost 4 bases to trimming and J lost 0 bases; unmatched junction nucleotides: 7. This CDR3 has 17 amino acids. The germline V gene has CDR1 SGHNT and CDR2 YYREEE (reference sequence). This CDR3 is CASSADRASSYNSPLHF. CDR3 sequence (DNA): TGTGCCAGCAGCGCCGACAGGGCGAGCTCCTATAATTCACCCCTCCACTTT.

This rearrangement joins TRBV11-2 to TRBJ1-2; 7 nucleotides match TRBD1. CDR3 size: 13 residues. J gave up 11 bases and V 4 bases, and 10 bases lay outside the gene matches. Per germline, CDR1 SGHAT and CDR2 FQNNGV. This CDR3 is CASSSGQELLYTF. The DNA for the CDR3 is TGTGCCAGCAGCTCCGGACAGGAGTTACTTTACACCTTC.

The chain is built from TRBV7-2 and TRBJ2-3; D gene unclear. Trimming left V 1 base short and J 4 bases short, with 12 bases between. CDR1 and CDR2 from the germline V gene are SGHTA and FQGNSA. CDR3 length: 15 residues. The CDR3 loop is CASSLDRQDADTQYF. In DNA, the CDR3 is TGTGCCAGCAGCTTAGATAGGCAGGATGCAGATACGCAGTATTTT.

The chain joins TRBV5-1 to TRBJ1-1, with a tentative D call TRBD1 (5 bases). The CDR3 runs to 14 residues. Looked up from germline, CDR1 is SGHRS and CDR2 is YFSETQ. The germline V and J ends were trimmed by 2 bases and 1 base, with 9 bases remaining between them. In nucleotides, the CDR3 is TGCGCCAGCAGCTTCAGGGATCAGAACACTGAAGCTTTCTTT. It specifies CASSFRDQNTEAFF.

The rearrangement uses TRBV19 and TRBJ1-4; 8 nucleotides agree with TRBD1. Germline CDR1 and CDR2: LNHDA and SQIVND (reference sequence). V lost 4 bases, J lost 8 bases, and 3 bases stayed unmatched. The CDR3 runs to 13 residues. CDR3 bases: TGTGCCAGTAGTAGGGACAGGAACGAAAAACTGTTTTTT. It is translated as CASSRDRNEKLFF.

The V and J genes are TRBV6-2 or TRBV6-3 and TRBJ2-7; D is perhaps TRBD2 (6 bases). The CDR3 is made up of 15 amino acids. Trimming pared 2 bases from V and 2 bases from J, leaving 13 bases between. Per germline, CDR1 MNHEY and CDR2 SVGEGT. CDR3 loop: CASSYVLGGTYEQYF. The CDR3 DNA reads as TGTGCCAGCAGTTACGTGCTTGGGGGGACCTACGAGCAGTACTTC.

J is TRBJ1-6 and V is TRBV11-2; no clear D gene. The V gene lost 0 bases and the J gene lost 10 bases, with 16 bases spanning the gap. Germline V gene lookup returns CDR1 SGHAT and CDR2 FQNNGV. The CDR3 totals 16 residues. CDR3 protein: CASSLDNEGLGSPLHF. As DNA, the CDR3 is TGTGCCAGCAGCTTAGATAATGAGGGCCTAGGCTCACCCCTCCACTTT.

The chain uses TRBV2 and TRBJ2-7, with 7 bases lining up with TRBD1. The length of the CDR3 is 14 residues. Losses at the gene ends were 6 bases for V and 1 base for J; bases not matched to a gene: 6. Germline values: CDR1 SNHLY, CDR2 FYNNEI. Written as DNA, the CDR3 is TGTGCCAGCAGAGCACAGGGGAATTCCTACGAGCAGTACTTC. This sequence encodes CASRAQGNSYEQYF.

The gene calls are TRBV7-6 and TRBJ1-1; no firm D call. Germline V CDR1 and CDR2: SGHVS, FNYEAQ. Trimming pared 1 base from V and 4 bases from J, leaving 13 bases between. This CDR3 has 15 residues. This CDR3 reads CASSLEAGLSTEAFF. The CDR3 DNA follows: TGTGCCAGCAGCTTAGAAGCGGGATTGAGCACTGAAGCTTTCTTT.

This clone was detected only once. The rearrangement links TRBV14 to TRBJ2-7; D remains unclear. This CDR3 comprises 15 residues. Trimming cost V 3 bases and J 3 bases, with 15 bases left between them. The V gene's germline CDR1 is SGHDN and CDR2 FVKESK. This chain's CDR3 is CASSHPGLRSYEQYF. CDR3 DNA: TGTGCCAGCAGCCACCCCGGTCTAAGGAGCTACGAGCAGTACTTC.

The rearrangement uses TRBV4-3 and TRBJ2-3; D gene ambiguous. V was pared by 0 bases and J by 0 bases, with 13 bases between. Per germline, CDR1 LGHNA and CDR2 YSLEER. The CDR3 has 17 residues. CDR3 nucleotides: TGCGCCAGCAGCCAAGATTTCCATCCCGAGAGCACAGATACGCAGTATTTT. Translation: CASSQDFHPESTDTQYF.

This chain links TRBV19 with TRBJ1-2; D is perhaps TRBD1 (6 bases). This CDR3 region has 12 residues. The V gene lost 7 bases and the J gene lost 6 bases, with 12 bases spanning the gap. The germline V gene has CDR1 LNHDA and CDR2 SQIVND (reference sequence). This chain's CDR3 is CASIGGADGYTF. The DNA for the CDR3 is TGTGCCAGTATCGGGGGGGCGGATGGCTACACCTTC.

This chain connects TRBV3-1 (or the pseudogene TRBV3-2) to TRBJ2-7; TRBD2 matches at 8 bases. The CDR3 runs to 13 residues. V was clipped by 8 bases and J by 0 bases; unmatched bases: 3. CDR1 is LGHDT, CDR2 YNNKEL, per germline (reference sequence). Here the CDR3 reads CASRGGASYEQYF. The DNA for the CDR3 is TGTGCCAGCCGGGGGGGCGCCTCCTACGAGCAGTACTTC.

In this sample, this clone turned up many times. The rearrangement uses TRBV7-2 and TRBJ2-6; D is possibly TRBD2 (6 bases). V lost 2 bases, J lost 2 bases, and 10 bases lay in between. CDR1 and CDR2 from the germline V gene are SGHTA and FQGNSA. The CDR3 has 16 amino acids. CDR3 region: CASSLIGGTGANVLTF. The DNA of the CDR3 is TGTGCCAGCAGCTTAATAGGAGGGACTGGGGCCAACGTCCTGACTTTC.

The chain links TRBV19 to TRBJ2-5; 9 bases align to TRBD1. CDR1 and CDR2 from the germline V gene are LNHDA and SQIVND (reference sequence). With V trimmed by 5 bases and J by 5 bases, 6 bases remained unmatched. This CDR3 is 14 amino acids long. CDR3 nucleotides: TGTGCCAGTAGTCCGGGACAGGGAGGGGAGACCCAGTACTTC. As protein: CASSPGQGGETQYF.

Only a few counts were recorded for this clone. The CDR3 nucleotides are TGTGCCAGTAGTTTACAGGGTTTGGGAGCTTTCTTT. Protein product: CASSLQGLGAFF. The V gene is TRBV19, the J gene TRBJ1-1, with D maybe TRBD1 (6 bases). The V gene lost 5 bases and the J gene lost 10 bases, with 14 bases spanning the gap. Germline-derived CDR1 and CDR2 are LNHDA and SQIVND (reference sequence). The CDR3 runs to 12 residues.